This T cell receptor (beta chain) was identified during a study of tumor-infiltrating lymphocytes in primary liver carcinoma. Study-wide background: Aged between 30 and 69 years, the patients were men and women. Regardless of tissue type, samples showed similar yields of roughly 3.5 to 7.5 million productive TCRbeta reads. The study, taken as a whole, reports: Just around 7-24% of top clones spanned all five tumor regions. Blood had a significantly lower top-250-clone fraction than tumors did (p = 0.039).

The CDR3 loop spans 15 amino acids. The germline V gene has CDR1 SGHAT and CDR2 FQNNGV. Total RNA and DNA came together from approximately 20-30 mg of bulk tissue without cell sorting. A remark on this clonotype: Its antigen is undetermined. Relative to the germline gene, one junction end is altered; a read error may explain this.

With about 470 ng total RNA as template and a constant-region primer, TCR beta cDNA was made. The TCR beta library was amplified through three nested multiplex PCR rounds in a modified ARM-PCR procedure. Running 9 to 11 cycles apiece, the first two PCR rounds relied on TRBV1-TRBV30 forward primers together with a C-beta reverse primer. TCRdb called the multiplex PCR reads again in MiXCR, with one record for every CDR3 protein. The sample includes approximately 76,000 distinct CDR3 sequences, 71% seen only once; the top ten take roughly an eighth. The receptor comes from an older woman with primary liver carcinoma and hepatitis B virus infection. Sequencing was performed on liver tumor tissue from sampling region 4. Subset here: tumor region T4, right-lateral pole. This chain connects TRBV11-2 to TRBJ2-7, with a tentative D call TRBD1 (5 bases). The DNA for the CDR3 is TGTTCCAGCAGCTTAGACTCTGCAGGGACCTACGAGCAGTACTTC. Amino acid sequence: CSSSLDSAGTYEQYF.